The rows below give T cell receptor beta chains drawn from one sample of a study of monozygotic twins with inflammatory bowel disease. Reanalyzing the 5' RACE reads, TCRdb keeps one entry per CDR3 protein, without DNA. The listing records under 200,000 distinct CDR3 sequences. Sequenced material: blood. These receptors all come from a human donor with ulcerative colitis or Crohn's disease, or a healthy co-twin of an affected twin (not recorded which). Both conserved end residues are part of each CDR3. Each record gives: J gene, V gene, CDR3 protein.

j_call: TRBJ1-4; v_call: TRBV7-9; cdr3_aa: CASSSTGGDDEKLLF
j_call: TRBJ1-4; v_call: TRBV5-1; cdr3_aa: CASSEAATNEKLFF
j_call: TRBJ2-2; v_call: TRBV9; cdr3_aa: CASSAAVAGANTGELFF
j_call: TRBJ2-7; v_call: TRBV29-1; cdr3_aa: CSVKTAGQEQYF
j_call: TRBJ1-3; v_call: TRBV5-8; cdr3_aa: CASSLRSDPSGENTIYF
j_call: TRBJ2-2; v_call: TRBV5-4; cdr3_aa: CASSMEGVRAGELFF
j_call: TRBJ1-1; v_call: TRBV10-3; cdr3_aa: CATGRENTEAFF
j_call: TRBJ1-6; v_call: TRBV4-3; cdr3_aa: CASSQEFASPLHF
j_call: TRBJ2-3; v_call: TRBV12-3/TRBV12-4; cdr3_aa: CASSRTSGSWDTQYF
j_call: TRBJ1-4; v_call: TRBV29-1; cdr3_aa: CSVGVSEKLFF
j_call: TRBJ2-3; v_call: TRBV7-6; cdr3_aa: CASSLVIGGDTQYF
j_call: TRBJ1-3; v_call: TRBV10-2; cdr3_aa: CASSESPGSSGNTIYF
j_call: TRBJ2-3; v_call: TRBV7-2; cdr3_aa: CASSLTPMKTGTDTQYF
j_call: TRBJ2-1; v_call: TRBV2; cdr3_aa: CASGGSRAGNEQFF
j_call: TRBJ2-1; v_call: TRBV28; cdr3_aa: CASSFPPIDEQFF
j_call: TRBJ2-3; v_call: TRBV7-2; cdr3_aa: CASSRSGSADTQYF
j_call: TRBJ2-7; v_call: TRBV11-2; cdr3_aa: CASSLAPGSSYEQYF
j_call: TRBJ2-3; v_call: TRBV12-3/TRBV12-4; cdr3_aa: CASSLRNTDTQYF
j_call: TRBJ1-1; v_call: TRBV7-9; cdr3_aa: CASSGLGDTEAFF
j_call: TRBJ1-5; v_call: TRBV9; cdr3_aa: CASSVGAPDNQPQHF
j_call: TRBJ1-3; v_call: TRBV7-6; cdr3_aa: CASSLGPSGAGNTIYF
j_call: TRBJ2-1; v_call: TRBV10-3; cdr3_aa: CAIRPDRGTYNEQFF
j_call: TRBJ2-1; v_call: TRBV18; cdr3_aa: CASSPFGGGEQFF
j_call: TRBJ1-4; v_call: TRBV28; cdr3_aa: CASSLSGRPNEKLFF
j_call: TRBJ2-7; v_call: TRBV7-6; cdr3_aa: CASSPRTGAYEQYF
j_call: TRBJ2-7; v_call: TRBV11-2; cdr3_aa: CASTKNRGLIEQYF
j_call: TRBJ2-1; v_call: TRBV19; cdr3_aa: CASSIGGLGRPNEQFF